The entry below gives a single T cell receptor beta chain sequence along with its context. These data originate in a study of CD8 T cells in Susac syndrome. The CDR3 runs 18 residues. V lost 0 bases and J lost 6, with 24 bases in between. From germline, CDR1 is SGHTA and CDR2 FQGNSA. Reverse transcription of roughly 0.45 to 1 ug RNA used random hexamers. TCRdb reprocessed the immunoSEQ multiplex PCR reads with MiXCR, giving one entry per CDR3 protein. The repertoire holds hundreds of thousands of distinct CDR3 sequences, nearly 97% seen once, with about 0.088% in the top ten. Sequencing was carried out using CD4+ T cells from PBMCs. This clonotype was sampled from a human donor with multiple sclerosis. The V and J genes are TRBV7-2 and TRBJ2-7; D perhaps matches TRBD2 (5 bases). CDR3 DNA: TGTGCCAGCAGCTTAGCGTTTCCCTTAAGTGGGAGCTCCCCCGAGCAGTACTTC. Protein sequence: CASSLAFPLSGSSPEQYF.